The count of the clone carrying this T cell receptor beta chain is one. Clones were read by immunoSEQ multiplex PCR, and TCRdb kept only the in-frame ones, dropping some. The sample yields about 400,000 clones, around 95% seen once. The sample is drawn from a study of shared T cell receptors in the human thymus. Germline V gene lookup returns CDR1 KGHSH and CDR2 LQKENI. V lost 6 bases and J 0 bases, leaving 15 bases between the germline ends. The CDR3 runs to 17 residues. Material for sequencing was thymocytes. This chain links TRBV18 with TRBJ2-6, with D possibly being TRBD1 or TRBD2 (6 bases each). The receptor was isolated from a human donor. This CDR3 reads CASSTRQVSSGANVLTF. As DNA, the CDR3 is TGTGCCAGCTCGACTAGACAGGTTAGCTCTGGGGCCAACGTCCTGACTTTC. Variable domain in full (rest from reference TRBV18 and TRBJ2-6): NAGVMQNPRHLVRRRGQEARLRCSPMKGHSHVYWYRQLPEEGLKFMVYLQKENIIDESGMPKERFSAEFPKEGPSILRIQQVVRGDSAAYFCASSTRQVSSGANVLTFGAGSRLTVL.